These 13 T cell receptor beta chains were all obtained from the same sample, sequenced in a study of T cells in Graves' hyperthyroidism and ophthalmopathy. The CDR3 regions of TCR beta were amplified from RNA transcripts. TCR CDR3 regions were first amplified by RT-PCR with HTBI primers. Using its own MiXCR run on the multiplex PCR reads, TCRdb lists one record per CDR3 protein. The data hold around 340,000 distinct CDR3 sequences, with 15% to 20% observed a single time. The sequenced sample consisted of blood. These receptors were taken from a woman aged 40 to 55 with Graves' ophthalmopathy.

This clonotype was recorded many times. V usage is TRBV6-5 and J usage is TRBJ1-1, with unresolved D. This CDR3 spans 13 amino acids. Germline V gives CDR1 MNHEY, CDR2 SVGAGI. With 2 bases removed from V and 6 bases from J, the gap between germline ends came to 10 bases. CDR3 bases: TGTGCCAGCAGTTACAAAGGAACAGCTGAAGCTTTCTTT. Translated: CASSYKGTAEAFF.

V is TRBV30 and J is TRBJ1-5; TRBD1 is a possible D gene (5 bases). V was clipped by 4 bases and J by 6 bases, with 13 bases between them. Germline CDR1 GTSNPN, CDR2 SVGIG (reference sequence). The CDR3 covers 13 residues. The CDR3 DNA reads TGTGCCTGGAAGGGTGTGGGGGTTCAGCCCCAGCATTTT. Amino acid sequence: CAWKGVGVQPQHF. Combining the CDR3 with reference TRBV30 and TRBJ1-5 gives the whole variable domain SQTIHQWPATLVQPVGSPLSLECTVEGTSNPNLYWYRQAAGRGLQLLFYSVGIGQISSEVPQNLSASRPQDRQFILSSKKLLLSDSGFYLCAWKGVGVQPQHFGDGTRLSIL.

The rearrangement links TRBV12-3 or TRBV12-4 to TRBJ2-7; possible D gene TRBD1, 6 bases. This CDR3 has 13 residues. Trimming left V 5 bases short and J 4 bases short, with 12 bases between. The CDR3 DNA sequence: TGTGCCAGCAGTAATACAGGGTTTTACGAGCAGTACTTC. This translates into CASSNTGFYEQYF.

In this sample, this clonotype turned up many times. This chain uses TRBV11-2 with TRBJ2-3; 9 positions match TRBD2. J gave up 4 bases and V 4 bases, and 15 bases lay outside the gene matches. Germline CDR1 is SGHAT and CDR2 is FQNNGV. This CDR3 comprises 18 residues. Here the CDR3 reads CASSWTLGSGSSPDTQYF. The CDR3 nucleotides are TGTGCCAGCAGCTGGACGCTGGGTAGCGGGAGTTCGCCAGATACGCAGTATTTT.

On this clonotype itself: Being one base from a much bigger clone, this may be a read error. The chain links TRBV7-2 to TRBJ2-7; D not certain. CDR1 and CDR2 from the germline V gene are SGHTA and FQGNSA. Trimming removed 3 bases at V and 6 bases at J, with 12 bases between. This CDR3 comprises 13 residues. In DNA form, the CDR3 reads TGTGCCAGCAGCTTGGACGGTAGGCGCGAGCAGTACTTC. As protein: CASSLDGRREQYF. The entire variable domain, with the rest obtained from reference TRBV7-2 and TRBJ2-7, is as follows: GAGVSQSPSNKVTEKGKDVELRCDPISGHTALYWYRQSLGQGLEFLIYFQGNSAPDKSGLPSDRFSAERTGGSVSTLTIQRTQQEDSAVYLCASSLDGRREQYFGPGTRLTVT.

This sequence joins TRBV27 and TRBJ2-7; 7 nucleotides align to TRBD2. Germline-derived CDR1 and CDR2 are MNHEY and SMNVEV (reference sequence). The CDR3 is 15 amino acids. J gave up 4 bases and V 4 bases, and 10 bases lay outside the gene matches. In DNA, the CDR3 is TGTGCCAGCAGTTGGGGAGGGCCCGCAGTGTACGAGCAGTACTTC. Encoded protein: CASSWGGPAVYEQYF.

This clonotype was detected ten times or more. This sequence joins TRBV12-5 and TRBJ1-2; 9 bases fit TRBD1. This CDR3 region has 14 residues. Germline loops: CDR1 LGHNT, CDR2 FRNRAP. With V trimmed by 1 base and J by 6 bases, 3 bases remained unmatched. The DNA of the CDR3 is TGTGCTAGTGGTTTGGAGGGACAGGGAAATGGCTACACCTTC. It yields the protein CASGLEGQGNGYTF. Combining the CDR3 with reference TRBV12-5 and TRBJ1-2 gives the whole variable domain DARVTQTPRHKVTEMGQEVTMRCQPILGHNTVFWYRQTMMQGLELLAYFRNRAPLDDSGMPKDRFSAEMPDATLATLKIQPSEPRDSAVYFCASGLEGQGNGYTFGSGTRLTVV.

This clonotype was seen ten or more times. DNA of the CDR3: TGTGCCAGCAGCCAGGACATCTCTGGAAACACCATATATTTT. This translates into CASSQDISGNTIYF. The chain combines TRBV7-2 with TRBJ1-3, with D maybe TRBD1 (5 bases). With 5 bases removed from V and 0 bases from J, the gap between germline ends came to 8 bases. This CDR3 region has 14 residues. CDR1 is SGHTA and CDR2 is FQGNSA in the germline V gene.

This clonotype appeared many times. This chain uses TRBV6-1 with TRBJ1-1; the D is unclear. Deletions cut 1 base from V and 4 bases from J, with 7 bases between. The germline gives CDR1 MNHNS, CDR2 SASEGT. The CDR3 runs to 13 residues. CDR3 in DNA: TGTGCCAGCAGTGAAGGCATGGGCACTGAAGCTTTCTTT. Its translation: CASSEGMGTEAFF.

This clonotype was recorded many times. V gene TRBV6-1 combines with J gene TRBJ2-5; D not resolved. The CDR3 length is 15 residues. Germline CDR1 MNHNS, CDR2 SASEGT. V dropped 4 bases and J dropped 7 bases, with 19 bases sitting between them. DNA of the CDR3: TGTGCCAGCAGTGTCCGGACCCCCCGGTTGGGGACCCAGTACTTC. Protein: CASSVRTPRLGTQYF.

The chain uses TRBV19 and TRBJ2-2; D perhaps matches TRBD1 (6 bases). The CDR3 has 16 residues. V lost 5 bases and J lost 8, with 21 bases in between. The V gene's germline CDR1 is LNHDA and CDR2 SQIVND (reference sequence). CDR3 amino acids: CASSSPRRRGAGELFF. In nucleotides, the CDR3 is TGTGCCAGTAGTTCCCCAAGACGCAGGGGCGCAGGGGAGCTGTTTTTT.

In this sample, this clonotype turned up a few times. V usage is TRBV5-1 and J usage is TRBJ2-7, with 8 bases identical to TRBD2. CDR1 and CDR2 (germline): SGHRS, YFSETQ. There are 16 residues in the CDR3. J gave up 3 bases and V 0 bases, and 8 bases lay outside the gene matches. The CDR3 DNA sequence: TGCGCCAGCAGCTTGGGTGATACGGGACTAGGCTACGAGCAGTACTTC. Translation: CASSLGDTGLGYEQYF.

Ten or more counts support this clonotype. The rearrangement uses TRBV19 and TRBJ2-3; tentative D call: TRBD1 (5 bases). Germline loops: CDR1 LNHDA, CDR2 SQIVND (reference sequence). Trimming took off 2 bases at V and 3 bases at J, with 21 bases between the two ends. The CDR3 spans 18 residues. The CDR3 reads CASSISRLFDRGTDTQYF. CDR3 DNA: TGTGCCAGTAGTATATCTCGTCTGTTTGATAGGGGTACAGATACGCAGTATTTT.